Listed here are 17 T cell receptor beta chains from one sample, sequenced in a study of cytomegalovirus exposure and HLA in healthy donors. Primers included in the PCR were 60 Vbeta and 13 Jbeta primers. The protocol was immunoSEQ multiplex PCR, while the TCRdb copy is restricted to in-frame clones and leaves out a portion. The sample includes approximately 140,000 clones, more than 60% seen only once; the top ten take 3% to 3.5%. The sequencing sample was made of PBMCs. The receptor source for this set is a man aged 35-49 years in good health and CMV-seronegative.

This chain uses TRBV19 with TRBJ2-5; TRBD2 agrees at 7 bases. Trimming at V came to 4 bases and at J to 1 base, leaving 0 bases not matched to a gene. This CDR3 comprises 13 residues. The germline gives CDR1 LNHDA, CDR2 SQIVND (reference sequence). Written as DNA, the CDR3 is TGTGCCAGTAGTAGGGAGGGCCAAGAGACCCAGTACTTC. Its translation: CASSREGQETQYF.

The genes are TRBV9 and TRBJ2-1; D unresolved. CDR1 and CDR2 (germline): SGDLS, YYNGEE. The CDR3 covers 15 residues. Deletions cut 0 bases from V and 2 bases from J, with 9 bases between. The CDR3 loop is CASSVGGGPYNEQFF. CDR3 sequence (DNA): TGTGCCAGCAGCGTAGGCGGCGGCCCCTACAATGAGCAGTTCTTC.

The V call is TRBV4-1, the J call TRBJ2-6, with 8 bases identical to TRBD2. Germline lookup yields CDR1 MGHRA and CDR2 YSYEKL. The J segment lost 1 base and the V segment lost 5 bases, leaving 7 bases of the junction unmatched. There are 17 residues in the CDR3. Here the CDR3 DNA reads TGCGCCAGCAGCACGGGGGGGTCAGGGTCTGGGGCCAACGTCCTGACTTTC. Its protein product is CASSTGGSGSGANVLTF.

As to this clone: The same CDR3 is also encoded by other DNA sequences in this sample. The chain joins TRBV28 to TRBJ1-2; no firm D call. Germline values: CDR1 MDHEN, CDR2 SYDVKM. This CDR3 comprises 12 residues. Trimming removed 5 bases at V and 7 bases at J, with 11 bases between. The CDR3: CASSPRGLGYTF. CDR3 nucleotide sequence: TGTGCCAGCAGTCCCCGGGGTCTTGGCTACACCTTC.

In DNA, the CDR3 is TGTGCCACCAGCAGAGATTTGAGGGGGGGCGAAAAACTGTTTTTT. Amino acids: CATSRDLRGGEKLFF. The V gene is TRBV15, the J gene TRBJ1-4, with D tentatively TRBD1 (6 bases). The germline CDR1 and CDR2 sequences are LNHNV and YYDKDF (reference sequence). The CDR3 totals 15 residues. The germline V and J ends were trimmed by 0 bases and 8 bases, with 13 bases remaining between them.

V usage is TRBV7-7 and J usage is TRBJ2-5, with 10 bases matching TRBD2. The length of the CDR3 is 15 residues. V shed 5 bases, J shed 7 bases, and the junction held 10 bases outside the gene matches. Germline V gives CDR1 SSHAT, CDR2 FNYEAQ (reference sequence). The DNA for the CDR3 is TGTGCCAGCAGCCCCGGGACTAGCGCACGGGGGACCCAGTACTTC. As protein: CASSPGTSARGTQYF.

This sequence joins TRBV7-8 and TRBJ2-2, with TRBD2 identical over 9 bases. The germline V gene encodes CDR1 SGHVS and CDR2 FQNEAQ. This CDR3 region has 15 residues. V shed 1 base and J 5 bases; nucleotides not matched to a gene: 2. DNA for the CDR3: TGTGCCAGCAGCTTAGGCCTAGCGGGGACCGGGGAGCTGTTTTTT. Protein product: CASSLGLAGTGELFF.

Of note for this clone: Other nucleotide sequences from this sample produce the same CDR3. CDR3 DNA: TGTGCCAGCAGCTTAAGTGGCAGGGGACGGTATAGCAATCAGCCCCAGCATTTT. Translating gives CASSLSGRGRYSNQPQHF. This chain uses TRBV7-3 with TRBJ1-5, with D possibly matching TRBD1 (6 bases). The V and J ends lost 1 base and 0 bases respectively, with 16 bases between them. This CDR3 is built from 18 residues. The V gene's germline CDR1 is SGHTA and CDR2 FQGTGA.

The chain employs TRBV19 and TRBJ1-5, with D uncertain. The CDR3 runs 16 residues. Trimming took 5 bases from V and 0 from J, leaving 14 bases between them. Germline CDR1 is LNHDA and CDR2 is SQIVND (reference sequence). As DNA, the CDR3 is TGTGCCAGTAGTCCCTTGGCGGTCAATAGCAATCAGCCCCAGCATTTT. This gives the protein CASSPLAVNSNQPQHF.

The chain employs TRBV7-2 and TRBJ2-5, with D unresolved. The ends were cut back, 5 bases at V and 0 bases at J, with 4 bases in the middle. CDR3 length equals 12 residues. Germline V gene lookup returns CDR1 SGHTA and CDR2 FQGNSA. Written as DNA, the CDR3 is TGTGCCAGCAGCGCGAACCAAGAGACCCAGTACTTC. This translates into CASSANQETQYF.

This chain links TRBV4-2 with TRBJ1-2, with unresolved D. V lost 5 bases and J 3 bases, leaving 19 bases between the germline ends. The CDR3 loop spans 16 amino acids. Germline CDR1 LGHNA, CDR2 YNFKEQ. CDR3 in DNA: TGTGCCAGCAGCTATTCCGCACTACCAATAGACTATGGCTACACCTTC. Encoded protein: CASSYSALPIDYGYTF.

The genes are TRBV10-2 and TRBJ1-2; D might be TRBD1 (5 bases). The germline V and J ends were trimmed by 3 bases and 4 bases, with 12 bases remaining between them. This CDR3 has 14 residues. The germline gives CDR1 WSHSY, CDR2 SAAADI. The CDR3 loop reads CASSEGRGLYGYTF. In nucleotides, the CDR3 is TGCGCCAGCAGTGAAGGGCGGGGCCTCTATGGCTACACCTTC.

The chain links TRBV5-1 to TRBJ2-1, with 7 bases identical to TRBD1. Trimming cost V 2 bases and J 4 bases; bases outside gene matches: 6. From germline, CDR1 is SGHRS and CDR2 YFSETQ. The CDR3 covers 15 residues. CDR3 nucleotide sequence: TGCGCCAGCAGCTTCCACAGGGGCCTGTACAATGAGCAGTTCTTC. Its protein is CASSFHRGLYNEQFF.

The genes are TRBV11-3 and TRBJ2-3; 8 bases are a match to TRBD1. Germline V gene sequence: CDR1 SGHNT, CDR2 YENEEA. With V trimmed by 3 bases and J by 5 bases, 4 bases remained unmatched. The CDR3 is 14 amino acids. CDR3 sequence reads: CASSFQGAGDTQYF. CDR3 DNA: TGTGCCAGCAGCTTTCAGGGGGCCGGAGATACGCAGTATTTT.

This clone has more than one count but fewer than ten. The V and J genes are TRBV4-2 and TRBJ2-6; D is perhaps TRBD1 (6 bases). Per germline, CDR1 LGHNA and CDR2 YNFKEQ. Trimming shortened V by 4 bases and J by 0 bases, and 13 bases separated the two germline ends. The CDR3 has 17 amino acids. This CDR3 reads CASSPTGFGSGANVLTF. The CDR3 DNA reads TGTGCCAGCAGCCCGACAGGTTTTGGCTCTGGGGCCAACGTCCTGACTTTC.

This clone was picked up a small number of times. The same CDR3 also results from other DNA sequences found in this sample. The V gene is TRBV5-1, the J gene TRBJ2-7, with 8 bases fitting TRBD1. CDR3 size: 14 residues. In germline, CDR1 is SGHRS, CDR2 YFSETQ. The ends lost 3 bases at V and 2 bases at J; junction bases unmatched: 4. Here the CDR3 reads CASSSRGQAYEQYF. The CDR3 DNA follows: TGCGCCAGCAGCTCACGGGGACAGGCCTACGAGCAGTACTTC.

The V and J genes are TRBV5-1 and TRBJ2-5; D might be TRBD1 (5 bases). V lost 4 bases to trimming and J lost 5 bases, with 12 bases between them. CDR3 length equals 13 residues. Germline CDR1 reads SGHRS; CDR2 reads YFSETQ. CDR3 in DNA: TGCGCCAGCAGCGGGGCTAGAGGTGAGACCCAGTACTTC. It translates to CASSGARGETQYF. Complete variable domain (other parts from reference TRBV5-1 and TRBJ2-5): KAGVTQTPRYLIKTRGQQVTLSCSPISGHRSVSWYQQTPGQGLQFLFEYFSETQRNKGNFPGRFSGRQFSNSRSEMNVSTLELGDSALYLCASSGARGETQYFGPGTRLLVL.